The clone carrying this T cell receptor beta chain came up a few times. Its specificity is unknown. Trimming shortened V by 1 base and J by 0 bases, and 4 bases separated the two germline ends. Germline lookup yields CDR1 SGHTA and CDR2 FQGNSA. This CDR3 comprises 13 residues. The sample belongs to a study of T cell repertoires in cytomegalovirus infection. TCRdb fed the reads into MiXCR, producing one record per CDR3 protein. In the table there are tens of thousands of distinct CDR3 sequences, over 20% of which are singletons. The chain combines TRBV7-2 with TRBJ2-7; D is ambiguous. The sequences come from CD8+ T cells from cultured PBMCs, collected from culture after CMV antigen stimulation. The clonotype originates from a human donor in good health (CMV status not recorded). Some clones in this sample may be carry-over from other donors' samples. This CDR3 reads CASSLVDSYEQYF. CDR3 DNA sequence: TGTGCCAGCAGCTTAGTCGACTCCTACGAGCAGTACTTC.